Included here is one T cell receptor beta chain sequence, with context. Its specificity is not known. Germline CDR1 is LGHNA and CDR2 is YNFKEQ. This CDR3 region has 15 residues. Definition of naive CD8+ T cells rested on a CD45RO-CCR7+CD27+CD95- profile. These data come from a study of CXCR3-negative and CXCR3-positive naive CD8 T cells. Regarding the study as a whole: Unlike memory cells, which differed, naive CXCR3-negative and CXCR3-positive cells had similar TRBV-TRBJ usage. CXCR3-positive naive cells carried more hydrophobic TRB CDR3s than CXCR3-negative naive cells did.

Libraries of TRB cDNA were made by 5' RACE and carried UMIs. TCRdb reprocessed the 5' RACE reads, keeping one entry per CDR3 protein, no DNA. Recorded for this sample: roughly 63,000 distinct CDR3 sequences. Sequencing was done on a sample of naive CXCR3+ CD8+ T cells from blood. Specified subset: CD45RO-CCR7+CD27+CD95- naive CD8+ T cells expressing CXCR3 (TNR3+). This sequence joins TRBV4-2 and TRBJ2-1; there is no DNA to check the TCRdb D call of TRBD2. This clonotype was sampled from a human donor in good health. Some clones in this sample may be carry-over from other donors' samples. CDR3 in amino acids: CASSQDGGTINEQFF.